The T cell receptor beta chain described here comes from a study of shared clonotypes between healthy human individuals. Once extracted for a subset, genomic DNA was divided evenly among several immunoSEQ plates. Methods used by the authors: There were no quality scores in the junction-only immunoSEQ sequences, so filtering differed. TCRdb's copy holds only in-frame clones and misses some; the assay was immunoSEQ multiplex PCR. V, J and clone size derive from that table, while D and trimming were established from the DNA sequence. The sample holds approximately 500,000 clones, around 96% seen once. V lost 4 bases to trimming and J lost 6 bases, with 16 bases between them. Per the germline V gene, CDR1 is SGHDN and CDR2 is FVKESK. There are 14 residues in the CDR3.

The sequenced sample consisted of naive CD4+ T cells sorted from blood. Subset in this sample: CD45RA+ positively selected. This clonotype was sampled from a woman aged 25 to 45 in good health. The rearrangement joins TRBV14 to TRBJ2-7; D gene uncertain. The CDR3 here is CASSPQGPHIEQYF. The CDR3 coding sequence is TGTGCCAGCAGCCCACAAGGTCCCCACATCGAGCAGTACTTC.